This TCR beta chain was captured by sequencing in a study of technical replicates of blood from four donors. Sequenced by immunoSEQ multiplex PCR; TCRdb stores in-frame clones only, minus some. The top ten hold 0.3% to 0.45% of the sample, which has some 84,000 clones, 91% seen once. This CDR3 is 13 amino acids long. J gave up 9 bases and V 10 bases, and 11 bases lay outside the gene matches. In germline, CDR1 is SNHLY, CDR2 FYNNEI. This TCR was recovered from a human donor in good health. Sequenced material: T cells isolated from PBMCs. This sequence joins TRBV2 and TRBJ2-1; TRBD2 matches 8 bases. CDR3: CATSLSREGEQFF. For the CDR3, the DNA is TGTGCCACCTCACTGAGTCGGGAGGGTGAGCAGTTCTTC.